These 3 T cell receptor beta chains share one sample of origin, sequenced in a study of T-cell reconstitution after alpha-beta-depleted transplantation in children. The library targeted TCRbeta and was prepared with unique molecular identifiers. TCRdb reprocessed the PCR reads with MiXCR, giving one entry per CDR3 protein. In the table there are approximately 200,000 distinct CDR3 sequences, less than 15% of which are singletons. The material sequenced was PBMCs from the stem cell graft donor, taken from the stem cell graft. These receptors were taken from a human donor who donated a stem cell graft to a child with acute lymphoblastic leukemia.

This clonotype has more than one count but fewer than ten. The V call is TRBV30, the J call TRBJ2-1, with unresolved D. This CDR3 spans 14 amino acids. Germline CDR1 reads GTSNPN; CDR2 reads SVGIG (reference sequence). CDR3 in amino acids: CASMSGVSYNEQFF. The CDR3 nucleotides read TGTGCATCGATGTCGGGCGTCTCCTACAATGAGCAGTTCTTC.

This rearrangement joins TRBV11-3 to TRBJ1-3, with 8 nucleotides matching TRBD1. J lost 1 base, V lost 5 bases, and 22 bases had no gene match. The CDR3 runs to 21 residues. Germline V lookup: CDR1 SGHNT, CDR2 YENEEA. The CDR3 coding sequence is TGTGCCAGCAGCAATAAAGGACAGGGCCGACCACTTGCTGCGTCTGGAAACACCATATATTTT. This translates into CASSNKGQGRPLAASGNTIYF.

This clonotype was recorded a few times. This chain uses TRBV12-3 or TRBV12-4 with TRBJ1-3; TRBD1 is a possible D gene (6 bases). The germline V and J ends were trimmed by 6 bases and 7 bases, with 19 bases remaining between them. This CDR3 is built from 15 residues. This chain's CDR3 is CASSPGLTQGNTIYF. The CDR3 region has the DNA TGTGCCAGCAGCCCCGGACTCACCCAGGGGAACACCATATATTTT.